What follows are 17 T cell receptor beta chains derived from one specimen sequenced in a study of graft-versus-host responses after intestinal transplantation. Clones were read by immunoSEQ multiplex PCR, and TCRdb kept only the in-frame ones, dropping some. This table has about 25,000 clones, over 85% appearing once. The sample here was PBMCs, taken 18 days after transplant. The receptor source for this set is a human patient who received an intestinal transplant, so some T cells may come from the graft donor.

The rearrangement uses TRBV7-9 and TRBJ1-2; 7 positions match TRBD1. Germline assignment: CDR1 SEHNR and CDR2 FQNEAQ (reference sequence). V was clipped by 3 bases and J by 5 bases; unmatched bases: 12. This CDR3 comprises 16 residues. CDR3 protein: CASSLALWDSVYGYTF. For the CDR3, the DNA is TGTGCCAGCAGCTTGGCTCTCTGGGACAGCGTTTATGGCTACACCTTC.

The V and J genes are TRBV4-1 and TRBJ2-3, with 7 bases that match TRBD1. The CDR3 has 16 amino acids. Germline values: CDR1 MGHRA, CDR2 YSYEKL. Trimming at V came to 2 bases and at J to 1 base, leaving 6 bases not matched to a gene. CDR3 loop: CASSQPNRGGTDTQYF. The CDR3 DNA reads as TGCGCCAGCAGCCAACCCAACAGGGGAGGCACAGATACGCAGTATTTT.

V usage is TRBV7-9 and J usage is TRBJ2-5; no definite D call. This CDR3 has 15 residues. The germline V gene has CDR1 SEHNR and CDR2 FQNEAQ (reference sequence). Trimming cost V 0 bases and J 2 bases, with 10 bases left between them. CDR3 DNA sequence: TGTGCCAGCAGCTTAGCGGCGGCCAGTCAAGAGACCCAGTACTTC. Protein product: CASSLAAASQETQYF.

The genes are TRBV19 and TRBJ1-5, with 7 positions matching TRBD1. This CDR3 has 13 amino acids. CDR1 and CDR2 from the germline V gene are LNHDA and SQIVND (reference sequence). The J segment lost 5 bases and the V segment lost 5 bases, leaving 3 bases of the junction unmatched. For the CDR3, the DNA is TGTGCCAGTAGTGTCAGGGGGGATCAGCCCCAGCATTTT. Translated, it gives CASSVRGDQPQHF.

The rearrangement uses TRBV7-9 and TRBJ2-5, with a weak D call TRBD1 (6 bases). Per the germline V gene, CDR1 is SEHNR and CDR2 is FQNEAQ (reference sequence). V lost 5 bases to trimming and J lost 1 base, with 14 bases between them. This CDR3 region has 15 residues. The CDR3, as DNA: TGTGCCAGCAGCCCAAGTCCAGGGGTCCAAGAGACCCAGTACTTC. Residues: CASSPSPGVQETQYF.

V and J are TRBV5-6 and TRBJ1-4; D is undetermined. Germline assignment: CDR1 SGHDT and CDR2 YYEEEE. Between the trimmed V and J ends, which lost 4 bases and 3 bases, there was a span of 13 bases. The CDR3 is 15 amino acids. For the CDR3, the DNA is TGTGCCAGCAGCCCTCACCCGCTGGCTAATGAAAAACTGTTTTTT. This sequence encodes CASSPHPLANEKLFF.

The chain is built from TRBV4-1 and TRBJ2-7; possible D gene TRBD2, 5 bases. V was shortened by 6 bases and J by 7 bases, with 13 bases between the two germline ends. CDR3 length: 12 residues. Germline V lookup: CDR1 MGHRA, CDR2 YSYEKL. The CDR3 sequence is CASRDGSGEQYF. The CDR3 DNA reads TGCGCCAGCAGGGACGGATCGGGGGAGCAGTACTTC.

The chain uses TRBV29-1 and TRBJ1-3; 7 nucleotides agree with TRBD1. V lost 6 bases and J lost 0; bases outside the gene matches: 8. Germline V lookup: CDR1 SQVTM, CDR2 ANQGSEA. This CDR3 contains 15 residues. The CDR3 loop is CSVARTGVSGNTIYF. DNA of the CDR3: TGCAGCGTGGCACGGACAGGAGTCTCTGGAAACACCATATATTTT. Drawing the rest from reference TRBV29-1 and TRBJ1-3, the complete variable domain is SAVISQKPSRDICQRGTSLTIQCQVDSQVTMMFWYRQQPGQSLTLIATANQGSEATYESGFVIDKFPISRPNLTFSTLTVSNMSPEDSSIYLCSVARTGVSGNTIYFGEGSWLTVV.

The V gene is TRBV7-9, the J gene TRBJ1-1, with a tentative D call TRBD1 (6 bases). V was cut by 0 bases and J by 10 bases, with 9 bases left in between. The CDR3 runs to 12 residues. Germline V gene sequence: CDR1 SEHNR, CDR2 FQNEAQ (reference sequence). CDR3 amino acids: CASSLATGLAFF. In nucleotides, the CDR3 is TGTGCCAGCAGCTTAGCGACAGGTCTAGCTTTCTTT.

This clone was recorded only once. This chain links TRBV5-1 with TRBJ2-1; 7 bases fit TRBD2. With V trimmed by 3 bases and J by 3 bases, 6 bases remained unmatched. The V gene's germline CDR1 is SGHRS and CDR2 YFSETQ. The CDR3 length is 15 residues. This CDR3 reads CASSSWGGDYNEQFF. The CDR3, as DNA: TGCGCCAGCAGCTCCTGGGGGGGAGACTACAATGAGCAGTTCTTC.

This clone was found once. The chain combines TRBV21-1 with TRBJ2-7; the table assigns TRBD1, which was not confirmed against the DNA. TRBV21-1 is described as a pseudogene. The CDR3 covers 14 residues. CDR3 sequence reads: CASSVGQGLYEQYF. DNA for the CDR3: TGTGCCAGCAGCGTCGGTCAGGGGCTCTACGAGCAGTACTTC.

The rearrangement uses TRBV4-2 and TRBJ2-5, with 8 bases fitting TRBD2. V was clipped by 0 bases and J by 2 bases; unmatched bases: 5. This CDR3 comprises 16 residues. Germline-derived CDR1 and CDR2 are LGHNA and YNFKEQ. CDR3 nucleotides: TGTGCCAGCAGCCAAGATCCCAGCGGGAGTCAAGAGACCCAGTACTTC. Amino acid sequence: CASSQDPSGSQETQYF.

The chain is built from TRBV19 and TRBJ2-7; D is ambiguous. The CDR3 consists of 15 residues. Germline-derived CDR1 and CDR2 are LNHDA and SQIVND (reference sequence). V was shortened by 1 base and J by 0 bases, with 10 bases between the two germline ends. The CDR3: CASSIAGLSSYEQYF. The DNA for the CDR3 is TGTGCCAGTAGTATAGCGGGCCTCAGCTCCTACGAGCAGTACTTC.

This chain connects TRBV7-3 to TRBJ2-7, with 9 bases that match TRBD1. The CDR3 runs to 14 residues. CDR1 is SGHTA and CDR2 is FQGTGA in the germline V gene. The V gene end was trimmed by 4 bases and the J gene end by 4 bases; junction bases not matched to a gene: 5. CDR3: CASSWGQGRYEQYF. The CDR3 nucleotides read TGTGCCAGCAGCTGGGGACAGGGACGATACGAGCAGTACTTC.

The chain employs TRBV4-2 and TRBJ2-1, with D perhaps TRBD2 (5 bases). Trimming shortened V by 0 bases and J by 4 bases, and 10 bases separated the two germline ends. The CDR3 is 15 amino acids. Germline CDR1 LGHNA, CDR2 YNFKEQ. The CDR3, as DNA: TGTGCCAGCAGCCAAGATAGATTAGCGTACAATGAGCAGTTCTTC. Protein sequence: CASSQDRLAYNEQFF.

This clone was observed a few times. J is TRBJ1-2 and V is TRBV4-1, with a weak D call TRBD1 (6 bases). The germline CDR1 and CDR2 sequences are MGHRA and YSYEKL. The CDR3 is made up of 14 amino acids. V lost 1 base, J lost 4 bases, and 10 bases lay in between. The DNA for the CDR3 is TGCGCCAGCAGCCAAGGGACAGTACCCTATGGCTACACCTTC. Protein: CASSQGTVPYGYTF.

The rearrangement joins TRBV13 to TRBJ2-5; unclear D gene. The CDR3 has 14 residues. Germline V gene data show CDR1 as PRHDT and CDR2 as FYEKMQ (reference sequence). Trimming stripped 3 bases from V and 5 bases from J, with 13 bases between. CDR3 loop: CASSFDGEGETQYF. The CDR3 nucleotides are TGTGCCAGCAGCTTTGATGGGGAAGGGGAGACCCAGTACTTC.